This T cell receptor beta chain was retrieved from a study of PD-1 and CTLA-4 blockade in melanoma. The table lists this clone with a count of one. Method: immunoSEQ multiplex PCR; TCRdb's copy keeps in-frame clones and lacks some. The profile covers 28,000 or so clones, with less than 95% appearing a single time and over 8.5% taken by the ten largest. Trimming stripped 10 bases from V and 6 bases from J, with 15 bases between. CDR1 is SGHAT, CDR2 FQNNGV, per germline. The CDR3 is 12 amino acids. Sequences were derived from CD8+ T cells from peripheral blood, sampled from a patient given anti-PD-1 treatment. The clonotype was recovered from a human donor with melanoma. This rearrangement joins TRBV11-2 to TRBJ1-1; no definite D call. CDR3 DNA sequence: TGTGCCACCCTTAAAATTCACCCTGAAGCTTTCTTT. It is translated as CATLKIHPEAFF.